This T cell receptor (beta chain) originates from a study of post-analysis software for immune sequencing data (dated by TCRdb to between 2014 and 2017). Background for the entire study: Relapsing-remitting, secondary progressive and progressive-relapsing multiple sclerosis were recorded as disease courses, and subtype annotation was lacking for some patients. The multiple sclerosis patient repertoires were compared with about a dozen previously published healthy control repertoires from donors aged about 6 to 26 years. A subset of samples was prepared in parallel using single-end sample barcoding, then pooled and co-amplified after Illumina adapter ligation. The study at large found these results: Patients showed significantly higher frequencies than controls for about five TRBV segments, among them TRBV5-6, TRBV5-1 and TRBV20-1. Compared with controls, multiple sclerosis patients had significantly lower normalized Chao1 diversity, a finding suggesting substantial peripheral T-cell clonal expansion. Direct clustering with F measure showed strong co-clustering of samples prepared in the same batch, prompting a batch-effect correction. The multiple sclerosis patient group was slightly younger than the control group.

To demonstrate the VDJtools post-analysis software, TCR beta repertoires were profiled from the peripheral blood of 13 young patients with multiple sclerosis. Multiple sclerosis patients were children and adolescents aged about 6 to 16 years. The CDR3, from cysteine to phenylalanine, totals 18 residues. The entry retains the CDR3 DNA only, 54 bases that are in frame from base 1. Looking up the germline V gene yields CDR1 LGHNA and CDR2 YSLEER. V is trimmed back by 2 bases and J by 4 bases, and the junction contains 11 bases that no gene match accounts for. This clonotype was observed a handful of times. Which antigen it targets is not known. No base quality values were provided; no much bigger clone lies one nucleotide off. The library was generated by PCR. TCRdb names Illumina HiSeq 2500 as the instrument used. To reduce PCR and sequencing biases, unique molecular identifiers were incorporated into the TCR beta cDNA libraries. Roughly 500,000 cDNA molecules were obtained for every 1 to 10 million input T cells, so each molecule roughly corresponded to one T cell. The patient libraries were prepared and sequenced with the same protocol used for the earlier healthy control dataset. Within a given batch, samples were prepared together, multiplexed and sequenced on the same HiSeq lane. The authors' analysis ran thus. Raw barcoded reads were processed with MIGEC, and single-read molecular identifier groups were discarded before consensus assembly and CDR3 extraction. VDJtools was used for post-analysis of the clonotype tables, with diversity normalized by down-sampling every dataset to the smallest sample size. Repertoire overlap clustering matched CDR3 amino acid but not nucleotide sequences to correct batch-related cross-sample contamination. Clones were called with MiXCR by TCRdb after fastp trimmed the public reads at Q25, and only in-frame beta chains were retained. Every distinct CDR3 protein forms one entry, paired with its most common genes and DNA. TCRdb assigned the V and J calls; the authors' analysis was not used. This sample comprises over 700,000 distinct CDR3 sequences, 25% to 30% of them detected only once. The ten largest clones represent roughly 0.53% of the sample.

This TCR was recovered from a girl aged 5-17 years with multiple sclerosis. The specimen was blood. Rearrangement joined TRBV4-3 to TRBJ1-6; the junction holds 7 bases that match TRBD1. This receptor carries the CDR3 CASSQWLQGETYNSPLHF. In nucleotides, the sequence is TGCGCCAGCAGCCAATGGTTGCAGGGGGAGACTTATAATTCACCCCTCCACTTT.